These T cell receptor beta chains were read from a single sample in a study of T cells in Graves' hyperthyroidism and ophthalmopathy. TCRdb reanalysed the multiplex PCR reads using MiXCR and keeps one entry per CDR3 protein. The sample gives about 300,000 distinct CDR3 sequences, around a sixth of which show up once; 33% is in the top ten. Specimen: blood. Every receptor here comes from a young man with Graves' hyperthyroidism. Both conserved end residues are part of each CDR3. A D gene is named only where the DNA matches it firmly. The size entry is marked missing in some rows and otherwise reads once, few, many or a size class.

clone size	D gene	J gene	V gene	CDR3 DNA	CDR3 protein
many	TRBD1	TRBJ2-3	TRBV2	TGTGCCAGCTCCCAGGGGGTTAGCACAGATACGCAGTATTTT	CASSQGVSTDTQYF
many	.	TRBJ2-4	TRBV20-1	TGCAGTGCTAGAGATAGGGGGTTTAACATTCAGTACTTC	CSARDRGFNIQYF
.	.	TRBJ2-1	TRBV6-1	TGTGCCAGCAGTGAACTCCGGGCTGAGCAGTTCTTC	CASSELRAEQFF
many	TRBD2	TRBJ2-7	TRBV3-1	TGTGCCAGCAGCCAAGATGGCGGGAGCTCCTACGAGCAGTACTTC	CASSQDGGSSYEQYF
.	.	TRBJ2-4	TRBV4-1	TGCGCCAGCAGCCAAGCCGGACAGAGCCTAGCCAAAAACATTCAGTACTTC	CASSQAGQSLAKNIQYF
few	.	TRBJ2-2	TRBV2	TGTGCCAGCAGTGAATGGGCCAGCCCCACGGGAACCGGGGAGCTGTTTTTT	CASSEWASPTGTGELFF
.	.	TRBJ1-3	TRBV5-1	TGCGCCAGCAGCTCGGACAGCTCTGGAAACACCATATATTTT	CASSSDSSGNTIYF
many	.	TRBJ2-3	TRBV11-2	TGTGCCAGCAGCTTAAGGTTGGGGGGCACAGATACGCAGTATTTT	CASSLRLGGTDTQYF
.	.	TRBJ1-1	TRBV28	TGTGCCAGCACCCCCCCGATCGGTGAAGCTTTCTTT	CASTPPIGEAFF
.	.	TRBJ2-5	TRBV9	TGTGCCAGCAGCCCCTCGGTGGGGCCAGAGACCCAGTACTTC	CASSPSVGPETQYF
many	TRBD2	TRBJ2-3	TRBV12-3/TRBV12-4	TGTGCCAGCAGTTTGCGGGAGTCCGTTACAGATACGCAGTATTTT	CASSLRESVTDTQYF
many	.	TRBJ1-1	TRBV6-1	TGTGCCAGCAGCCTGAGGCAGGCGGGCACTGAAGCTTTCTTT	CASSLRQAGTEAFF
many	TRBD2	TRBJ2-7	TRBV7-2	TGTGCCAGCAGCGCCCGACTAGCGGGGCACTACGAGCAGTACTTC	CASSARLAGHYEQYF
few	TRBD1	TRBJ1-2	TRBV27	TGTGCCAGCATGGAACAGGGGCATTCTAGCTACACCTTC	CASMEQGHSSYTF
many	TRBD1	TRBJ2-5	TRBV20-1	TGCAGTGCTAGGGGCGGACAGGGCCCGTTTGAGACCCAGTACTTC	CSARGGQGPFETQYF
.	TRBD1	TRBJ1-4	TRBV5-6	TGTGCCAGCAGCTTGGTCGGGACAGAGGATGAAAAACTGTTTTTT	CASSLVGTEDEKLFF
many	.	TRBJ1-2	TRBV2	TGTGCCAGCAGGGAGGACAGCGGCTACACCTTC	CASREDSGYTF
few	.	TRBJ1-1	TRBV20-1	TGCAGTGCTAGACCTACGACAGAAAACACTGAAGCTTTCTTT	CSARPTTENTEAFF
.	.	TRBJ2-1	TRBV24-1	TGTGCCACCAGTGATCGGGGTTCCTACAATGAGCAGTTCTTC	CATSDRGSYNEQFF
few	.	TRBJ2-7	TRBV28	TGTGCCAGCATGTCAGGACAGATCTACTACGAGCAGTACTTC	CASMSGQIYYEQYF
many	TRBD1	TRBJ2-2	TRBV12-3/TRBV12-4	TGTGCCAGCACTTGGACAGGGCAGGCCGGGGAGCTGTTTTTT	CASTWTGQAGELFF
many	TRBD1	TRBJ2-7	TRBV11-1	TGTGCCAGCAGCGCAACGGGACAGCAAACCTACGAGCAGTACTTC	CASSATGQQTYEQYF
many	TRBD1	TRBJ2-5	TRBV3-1	TGTGCCAGCAGCCAAGATGGAGACAGGGAAGAGACCCAGTACTTC	CASSQDGDREETQYF
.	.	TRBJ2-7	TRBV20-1	TGCAGTGCTAGAGACTCCACCCGGGGGAACTCCTACGAGCAGTACTTC	CSARDSTRGNSYEQYF
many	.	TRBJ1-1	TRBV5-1	TGCGCCAGCAGCTTCACACGGGCTGAAGCTTTCTTT	CASSFTRAEAFF
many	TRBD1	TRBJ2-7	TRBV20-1	TGCAGTGCTAGAGATTTTGGGACAGTAGACTACGAGCAGTACTTC	CSARDFGTVDYEQYF